The 22 T cell receptor beta chains below come from one sample, sequenced in a study of CD8+ T cells in alopecia areata. Treatment indicated: oral pan-JAK inhibitor, 5-10 mg twice daily. Extracted RNA was reverse transcribed, and the resulting cDNA served as sequencing template. The assay was immunoSEQ multiplex PCR, and TCRdb's table has in-frame clones only and misses some. The sample has 95,000 to 100,000 clones, around 55% seen once. Specimen: CD8+ T cells sorted from blood, collected at week 4, from a patient treated with tofacitinib. Receptor source: a human donor with alopecia areata.

There are a few counts of this clone. The chain recombines TRBV29-1 with TRBJ2-3; the match to TRBD1 covers 7 bases. Germline V gene data show CDR1 as SQVTM and CDR2 as ANQGSEA. Unmatched junction bases numbered 17, after V lost 7 bases and J lost 1 base. The CDR3 loop spans 17 amino acids. The CDR3 coding sequence is TGCAGCGCTGCTGGACAGGAGCCCTACGTGGGCACAGATACGCAGTATTTT. Its protein product is CSAAGQEPYVGTDTQYF.

V usage is TRBV29-1 and J usage is TRBJ2-7; TRBD2 aligns across 7 bases. CDR3 length equals 14 residues. Germline V gives CDR1 SQVTM, CDR2 ANQGSEA. Losses at the gene ends were 1 base for V and 5 bases for J; bases not matched to a gene: 8. The CDR3 DNA reads as TGCAGCGTTGAAGGGGAGGGAGGGTTTAACGAGCAGTACTTC. This encodes CSVEGEGGFNEQYF.

This chain links TRBV29-1 with TRBJ1-2; D call uncertain. Per the germline V gene, CDR1 is SQVTM and CDR2 is ANQGSEA. Deletions cut 7 bases from V and 6 bases from J, with 3 bases between. CDR3 length: 8 amino acids. CDR3 sequence: CSGDGYTF. CDR3 sequence (DNA): TGCAGCGGGGATGGCTACACCTTC.

The chain has TRBV30 and TRBJ2-7, with D possibly called TRBD1 or TRBD2 (5 bases each). Germline CDR1 is GTSNPN and CDR2 is SVGIG (reference sequence). V was clipped by 5 bases and J by 4 bases, with 12 bases between them. The CDR3 is made up of 12 amino acids. CDR3 coding DNA: TGTGCCTGGTACCGGGACGGTTACGAGCAGTACTTC. It encodes CAWYRDGYEQYF. Based on the CDR3 plus reference TRBV30 and TRBJ2-7, the full variable domain is SQTIHQWPATLVQPVGSPLSLECTVEGTSNPNLYWYRQAAGRGLQLLFYSVGIGQISSEVPQNLSASRPQDRQFILSSKKLLLSDSGFYLCAWYRDGYEQYFGPGTRLTVT.

This clone showed up just once. The chain has TRBV30 and TRBJ2-7; 7 nucleotides agree with TRBD1. Germline CDR1 and CDR2: GTSNPN and SVGIG (reference sequence). The trim removed 2 bases at V and 2 bases at J, leaving 3 bases unmatched. The CDR3 is made up of 13 amino acids. DNA for the CDR3: TGTGCCTGGAGTACGGGACAGCCCTACGAGCAGTACTTC. This gives the protein CAWSTGQPYEQYF.

The chain carries TRBV9 and TRBJ2-7; 9 bases match TRBD1. The junction had 8 bases not matched to a gene; V was cut back by 5 bases and J by 2 bases. CDR1 and CDR2 (germline): SGDLS, YYNGEE. This CDR3 spans 15 amino acids. This CDR3 is CASSDGQGSTYEQYF. The CDR3 DNA sequence: TGTGCCAGCAGTGATGGACAGGGGAGCACCTACGAGCAGTACTTC.

CDR3 residues: CSALSGGPYEQYF. The CDR3 nucleotides read TGCAGCGCCCTCTCAGGGGGGCCCTACGAGCAGTACTTC. The chain has TRBV29-1 and TRBJ2-7, with D tentatively TRBD1 (7 bases). V dropped 7 bases and J dropped 2 bases, with 15 bases sitting between them. The CDR3 consists of 13 residues. Per germline, CDR1 SQVTM and CDR2 ANQGSEA.

On this clone itself: At one of its ends the junction is not consistent with the germline gene, which may arise from a read error. This CDR3 is CASSQDRGGADTQYF. The CDR3 bases are TGCGCCAGCAGCCAAGACAGGGGCGGGGCAGATACGCAGTATTTT. V usage is TRBV11-2 and J usage is TRBJ2-3; 8 bases align to TRBD1. Germline V gives CDR1 SGHAT, CDR2 FQNNGV. The CDR3 spans 15 residues.

V and J are TRBV29-1 and TRBJ2-5; D gene ambiguous. CDR1 and CDR2 (germline): SQVTM, ANQGSEA. The germline V and J ends were trimmed by 0 bases and 8 bases, with 7 bases remaining between them. The CDR3 has 11 amino acids. CDR3 nucleotides: TGCAGCGTTGAAGAGCCGAGTACCCAGTACTTC. It translates to CSVEEPSTQYF.

This chain connects TRBV27 to TRBJ2-1; the D is unclear. The CDR3 has 17 amino acids. Trimming removed 3 bases from V and 4 bases from J, with 19 bases in between. From germline, CDR1 is MNHEY and CDR2 SMNVEV (reference sequence). The CDR3 is CASSFQFPPRTYNEQFF. The CDR3 nucleotides are TGTGCCAGCAGTTTCCAGTTTCCCCCTAGGACGTACAATGAGCAGTTCTTC.

The chain is built from TRBV6-4 and TRBJ2-1, with no clear D. CDR3 size: 13 residues. V was shortened by 1 base and J by 6 bases, with 7 bases between the two germline ends. Germline V gene lookup returns CDR1 MRHNA and CDR2 SNTAGT. The CDR3 sequence: CASSDFPGNEQFF. As DNA, the CDR3 is TGTGCCAGCAGTGACTTCCCAGGCAATGAGCAGTTCTTC.

In this sample, this clone turned up once. The CDR3 sequence: CAARTSTDTQYF. CDR3 sequence (DNA): TGTGCCGCGCGGACTAGCACAGATACGCAGTATTTT. The chain uses TRBV6-6 and TRBJ2-3; perhaps TRBD2 as D (5 bases). The CDR3 spans 12 residues. V shed 11 bases and J shed 0 bases, with 9 bases lying between them. Germline loops: CDR1 MNHNY, CDR2 SVGAGI (reference sequence).

The chain combines TRBV28 with TRBJ2-7, with TRBD2 matching over 9 bases. Germline CDR1 reads MDHEN; CDR2 reads SYDVKM. The CDR3 totals 14 residues. V trimming: 5 bases; J trimming: 7 bases; junction bases outside the gene matches: 9. The CDR3 reads CASSIAGADSEQYF. As DNA, the CDR3 is TGTGCCAGCAGTATAGCGGGAGCAGATTCTGAGCAGTACTTC.

This clone was recorded a few times. V usage is TRBV4-3 and J usage is TRBJ2-1, with TRBD2 matching over 8 bases. V shed 2 bases and J 7 bases; nucleotides not matched to a gene: 1. The CDR3 is 13 amino acids. The germline V gene has CDR1 LGHNA and CDR2 YSLEER. The CDR3 DNA is TGCGCCAGCAGCCAATCGGGAGGGAATGAGCAGTTCTTC. Its translation: CASSQSGGNEQFF.

The CDR3 bases are TGTGCCAGCAGCGTCCCCCTGGGACTAGCGGTCTACGAGCAGTACTTC. Translation gives CASSVPLGLAVYEQYF. The chain couples TRBV9 to TRBJ2-7; 11 bases agree with TRBD2. There are 16 residues in the CDR3. With 2 bases clipped from V and 3 bases from J, the junction kept 7 bases outside the gene matches. The germline V gene encodes CDR1 SGDLS and CDR2 YYNGEE.

The chain employs TRBV4-1 and TRBJ2-2, with D hard to call. This CDR3 comprises 15 residues. Germline V gives CDR1 MGHRA, CDR2 YSYEKL. V dropped 3 bases and J dropped 2 bases, with 10 bases sitting between them. CDR3 sequence reads: CASSQGRSNTGELFF. In DNA, the CDR3 is TGCGCCAGCAGCCAGGGAAGGTCTAACACCGGGGAGCTGTTTTTT.

V and J are TRBV28 and TRBJ2-6, with no clear D. The CDR3 runs 17 residues. V dropped 5 bases and J dropped 4 bases, with 18 bases sitting between them. Germline V gene lookup returns CDR1 MDHEN and CDR2 SYDVKM. The CDR3 DNA reads TGTGCCAGCAGTGTCGGGCCCTGGTCGTCCGGGGCCAACGTCCTGACTTTC. Protein product: CASSVGPWSSGANVLTF.

CDR3 nucleotides: TGTGCCAGCTCACCAGGGGCGCCCCAAGAGACCCAGTACTTC. It yields the protein CASSPGAPQETQYF. The chain joins TRBV18 to TRBJ2-5; a weak D match, TRBD1 (5 bases). CDR3 length: 14 residues. The germline CDR1 and CDR2 sequences are KGHSH and LQKENI. V was pared by 2 bases and J by 1 base, with 8 bases between.

This clone has a handful of counts. The chain is built from TRBV27 and TRBJ2-6; the D is unclear. Germline V gene sequence: CDR1 MNHEY, CDR2 SMNVEV (reference sequence). The CDR3 has 17 amino acids. The ends were cut back, 5 bases at V and 0 bases at J, with 14 bases in the middle. The CDR3 protein is CASSPDTSSSGANVLTF. In nucleotides, the CDR3 is TGTGCCAGCAGTCCAGATACGTCCAGCTCTGGGGCCAACGTCCTGACTTTC. Filled out from reference TRBV27 and TRBJ2-6, the complete variable domain reads EAQVTQNPRYLITVTGKKLTVTCSQNMNHEYMSWYRQDPGLGLRQIYYSMNVEVTDKGDVPEGYKVSRKEKRNFPLILESPSPNQTSLYFCASSPDTSSSGANVLTFGAGSRLTVL.

The chain joins TRBV4-1 to TRBJ2-6; D call uncertain. CDR1 is MGHRA and CDR2 is YSYEKL in the germline V gene. Deletions cut 0 bases from V and 1 base from J, with 7 bases between. CDR3 size: 16 residues. DNA for the CDR3: TGCGCCAGCAGCCAAGAAAGGATATCTGGGGCCAACGTCCTGACTTTC. This encodes CASSQERISGANVLTF.

The chain has TRBV10-3 and TRBJ2-3, with a weak D call TRBD1 (5 bases). The CDR3 runs to 16 residues. V shed 0 bases and J shed 0 bases, with 10 bases lying between them. Germline V gives CDR1 ENHRY, CDR2 SYGVKD. The CDR3 DNA follows: TGTGCCATCAGTGAGTCGGGGCGGTCCAGCACAGATACGCAGTATTTT. It yields the protein CAISESGRSSTDTQYF.

The chain joins TRBV6-1 to TRBJ2-5; possibly TRBD1 or TRBD2 for D (6 bases each). The CDR3 is 14 amino acids. CDR1 is MNHNS, CDR2 SASEGT, per germline. V was cut by 4 bases and J by 2 bases, with 11 bases left in between. CDR3 nucleotide sequence: TGTGCCAGCAGTGCGCGGGACACACAAGAGACCCAGTACTTC. Translated, it gives CASSARDTQETQYF.